These T cell receptor beta chains were read from a single sample in a study of shared clonotypes between healthy human individuals. Only in-frame clones appear in the TCRdb table, and some are missing; sequencing was by immunoSEQ multiplex PCR. The repertoire includes more than 2 million clones, around 96% of them detected once, and about 1.1% sits in the top ten. Source material: naive CD8+ T cells sorted from blood. These receptors all come from a man aged 18 to 30 in good health. CDR3s include the opening cysteine and the closing phenylalanine or tryptophan. The order of the fields is CDR3 protein, CDR3 DNA, D gene, V gene, J gene, clone size. D genes are given only for firm matches. Not every row has a clone size; where given, it reads once, few, many or a size class.

CASSPPGEAGITGELFF	TGTGCCAGCAGCCCGCCTGGGGAGGCCGGGATCACCGGGGAGCTGTTTTTT	-	TRBV7-9	TRBJ2-2	-
CASSQDVRLTGELFF	TGCGCCAGCAGCCAAGATGTCAGACTCACCGGGGAGCTGTTTTTT	-	TRBV4-1	TRBJ2-2	-
CASSPLISGPLYEQYF	TGTGCCAGCAGTCCTTTGATTAGCGGCCCTCTCTACGAGCAGTACTTC	-	TRBV27	TRBJ2-7	-
CASSKTVQNTEAFF	TGTGCCAGCAGTAAAACAGTGCAGAACACTGAAGCTTTCTTT	-	TRBV6-1	TRBJ1-1	-
CASSHRGNSYEQYF	TGTGCCAGTAGCCACAGGGGAAATTCCTACGAGCAGTACTTC	TRBD1	TRBV19	TRBJ2-7	-
CASSLGRGDTGELFF	TGCGCCAGCAGCTTGGGCAGGGGAGACACCGGGGAGCTGTTTTTT	-	TRBV5-1	TRBJ2-2	-
CASSGSHNTEAFF	TGTGCCAGCAGCGGTTCCCATAACACTGAAGCTTTCTTT	-	TRBV9	TRBJ1-1	-
CASSKLGGQPQHF	TGTGCCAGCAGCAAACTCGGGGGGCAGCCCCAGCATTTT	-	TRBV21-1	TRBJ1-5	-
CASSSSTGVHGYTF	TGTGCCAGCAGCTCTTCGACAGGGGTTCATGGCTACACCTTC	TRBD1	TRBV7-9	TRBJ1-2	-
CASSLGTGTSGVVDNEQFF	TGTGCCAGCAGCTTAGGTACCGGGACTAGCGGGGTAGTGGACAATGAGCAGTTCTTC	TRBD2	TRBV11-3	TRBJ2-1	once
CASPGPRWDYGYTF	TGTGCCAGCCCTGGGCCGAGGTGGGACTATGGCTACACCTTC	-	TRBV11-2	TRBJ1-2	-
CAWSLPGTGGVFSGNTIYF	TGTGCCTGGAGTTTACCCGGGACAGGGGGAGTCTTCTCTGGAAACACCATATATTTT	TRBD1	TRBV30	TRBJ1-3	-
CASSYGGNNQPQHF	TGTGCCAGCAGTTACGGCGGGAACAATCAGCCCCAGCATTTT	-	TRBV6-5	TRBJ1-5	-
CASNRDQGTANEKLFF	TGTGCCAGCAATAGGGACCAGGGGACAGCTAATGAAAAACTGTTTTTT	TRBD1	TRBV2	TRBJ1-4	-
CASSPQASNEQFF	TGTGCCAGCAGCCCTCAGGCTTCCAATGAGCAGTTCTTC	-	TRBV7-9	TRBJ2-1	-
CASSHGLAGSVYNEQFF	TGTGCCAGCAGCCACGGACTAGCGGGGTCAGTCTACAATGAGCAGTTCTTC	TRBD2	TRBV7-8	TRBJ2-1	-
CASSLEPLTSTDTQYF	TGCGCCAGCAGCCTTGAACCCCTAACTAGCACAGATACGCAGTATTTT	-	TRBV4-3	TRBJ2-3	-
CASSQDMGGLTYEQYF	TGCGCCAGCAGCCAAGATATGGGGGGCTTAACCTACGAGCAGTACTTC	-	TRBV4-3	TRBJ2-7	-
CASSYITGTETYEQYF	TGTGCCAGCAGTTACATAACCGGGACAGAGACCTACGAGCAGTACTTC	TRBD1	TRBV28	TRBJ2-7	-
CASSTGTYGYTF	TGTGCCAGCTCCACAGGGACCTATGGCTACACCTTC	-	TRBV28	TRBJ1-2	-
CASSFDRGWVYNSPLHF	TGTGCCAGCAGCTTCGACAGGGGATGGGTGTATAATTCACCCCTCCACTTT	TRBD1	TRBV11-2	TRBJ1-6	-
CASSIGTGSGTEAFF	TGTGCCAGCAGCATCGGGACAGGGTCGGGCACTGAAGCTTTCTTT	TRBD1	TRBV7-8	TRBJ1-1	-
CASSLGGNNQPQHF	TGTGCCAGCAGCTTAGGGGGGAACAATCAGCCCCAGCATTTT	-	TRBV7-9	TRBJ1-5	-
CASSPHSGTGELFF	TGTGCCAGCAGCCCACACTCTGGCACCGGGGAGCTGTTTTTT	-	TRBV9	TRBJ2-2	-
CASSLGTSGNTIYF	TGCGCCAGCAGCTTGGGTACCTCTGGAAACACCATATATTTT	-	TRBV5-1	TRBJ1-3	-
CASSLGLAGRLEQFF	TGTGCCAGCAGCTTAGGTCTAGCGGGTAGATTAGAGCAGTTCTTC	TRBD2	TRBV11-2	TRBJ2-1	-
CASSQDLGTGDYEQYF	TGCGCCAGCAGCCAAGATTTAGGGACAGGCGACTACGAGCAGTACTTC	TRBD1	TRBV4-3	TRBJ2-7	-
CASSEQLAPSYEQYF	TGTGCCAGCAGCGAGCAGCTAGCGCCCTCCTACGAGCAGTACTTC	-	TRBV13	TRBJ2-7	-
CASSHESNSAYGYTF	TGTGCCAGCAGCCATGAATCTAACAGCGCTTATGGCTACACCTTC	-	TRBV4-2	TRBJ1-2	-
CSVELAGDLQETQYF	TGCAGCGTTGAACTAGCGGGGGACCTACAAGAGACCCAGTACTTC	TRBD2	TRBV29-1	TRBJ2-5	once
CASSSYNSPLHF	TGTGCCAGCAGTTCCTATAATTCACCCCTCCACTTT	-	TRBV6-5	TRBJ1-6	-
CASSLGTSTSTDTQYF	TGCGCCAGCAGCCTAGGGACAAGCACTAGCACAGATACGCAGTATTTT	-	TRBV5-1	TRBJ2-3	once
CAWIRQGNTEAFF	TGTGCCTGGATAAGGCAGGGGAACACTGAAGCTTTCTTT	-	TRBV30	TRBJ1-1	-
CASSRSETSARTDTQYF	TGCGCCAGCAGCCGATCGGAAACTAGCGCCCGCACAGATACGCAGTATTTT	TRBD2	TRBV5-1	TRBJ2-3	-
CASSLAVSGPRSEQYF	TGTGCCAGCAGCTTAGCCGTTAGCGGCCCAAGGAGCGAGCAGTACTTC	-	TRBV11-2	TRBJ2-7	-
CASSYSPGYYEQYF	TGTGCCAGCAGTTACTCTCCAGGGTACTACGAGCAGTACTTC	-	TRBV6-6	TRBJ2-7	-
CASNRGNYGYTF	TGTGCCAGCAACAGGGGGAACTATGGCTACACCTTC	TRBD1	TRBV25-1	TRBJ1-2	-
CASSQEIITGDSGNTIYF	TGTGCCAGCAGCCAAGAGATAATCACAGGGGACTCTGGAAACACCATATATTTT	TRBD1	TRBV14	TRBJ1-3	-
CASSQDGGGGYGYTF	TGCGCCAGCAGCCAAGACGGGGGAGGGGGCTATGGCTACACCTTC	-	TRBV4-3	TRBJ1-2	-
CASSLGTGTFSGYTF	TGTGCCAGCAGCTTGGGCACAGGAACCTTTAGTGGCTACACCTTC	-	TRBV5-6	TRBJ1-2	-
CASSSLVYSNQPQHF	TGTGCCAGCAGTTCCCTGGTGTATAGCAATCAGCCCCAGCATTTT	-	TRBV27	TRBJ1-5	-
CAWSFGPGYEQYF	TGTGCCTGGAGTTTTGGGCCCGGTTACGAGCAGTACTTC	-	TRBV30	TRBJ2-7	once
CASSLGQGGYGYTF	TGTGCCAGTAGTCTAGGACAGGGTGGATATGGCTACACCTTC	TRBD1	TRBV19	TRBJ1-2	once
CASSVSGELAYEQYF	TGTGCCAGCAGCGTGAGCGGGGAATTAGCCTACGAGCAGTACTTC	TRBD2	TRBV9	TRBJ2-7	-
CASAAEAFF	TGCGCCAGCGCCGCTGAAGCTTTCTTT	-	TRBV10-1	TRBJ1-1	-